This T cell receptor (beta chain) comes out of a study of vaccination and CD4 T cells after COVID-19. Across the study: Median time from second vaccine dose to sampling was just over 70 days (14 to 241). General study points: Looking at convalescent patients, a median approximately 88% of reactive clones were present only post-vaccination.

Turning to this clonotype: As yet, its antigen is unknown.

The Oncomine TCR Beta short-read assay was what sequenced the DNA obtained from cultured CD4+ T cells. Cultures of CD4+ T cells served as the source for extracting genomic DNA. TCRdb reprocessed the PCR reads via MiXCR and lists one record per CDR3 protein. This table holds about 14,000 distinct CDR3 sequences, roughly 43% found once. The length of the CDR3 is 14 residues. The germline gives CDR1 DFQATT, CDR2 SNEGSKA (reference sequence). V lost 5 bases, J lost 0 bases, and 12 bases lay in between. Described treatment: approximately nine-day PBMC culture with coronavirus spike peptide pools or control peptides (ViraFEST assay).

The V gene is TRBV20-1, the J gene TRBJ2-3; perhaps TRBD1 as D (6 bases). Sequencing was done on a sample of cultured CD4+ T cells from blood. The receptor was isolated from a human donor with COVID-19. CDR3 in DNA: TGCAGTGCTTCACAGGGACCTAGCACAGATACGCAGTATTTT. Amino acids: CSASQGPSTDTQYF.